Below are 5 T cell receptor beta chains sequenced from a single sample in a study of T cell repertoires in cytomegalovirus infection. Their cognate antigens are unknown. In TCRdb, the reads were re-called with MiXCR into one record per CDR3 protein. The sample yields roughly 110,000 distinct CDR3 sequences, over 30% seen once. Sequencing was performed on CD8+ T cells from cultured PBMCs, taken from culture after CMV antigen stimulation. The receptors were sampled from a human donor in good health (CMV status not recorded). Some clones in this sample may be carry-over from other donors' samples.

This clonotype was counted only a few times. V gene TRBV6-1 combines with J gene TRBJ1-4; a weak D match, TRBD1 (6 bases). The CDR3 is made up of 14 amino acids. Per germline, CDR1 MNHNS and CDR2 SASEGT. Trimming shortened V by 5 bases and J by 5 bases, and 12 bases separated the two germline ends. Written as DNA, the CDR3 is TGTGCCAGCAGTTGGGCAGGGGAAAATGAAAAACTGTTTTTT. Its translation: CASSWAGENEKLFF.

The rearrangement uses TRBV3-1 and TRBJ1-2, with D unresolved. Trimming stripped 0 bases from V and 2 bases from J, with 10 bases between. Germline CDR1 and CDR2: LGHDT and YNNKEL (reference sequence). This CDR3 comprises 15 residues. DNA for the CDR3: TGTGCCAGCAGCCAAGATGGTGGAGGGAACTATGGCTACACCTTC. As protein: CASSQDGGGNYGYTF.

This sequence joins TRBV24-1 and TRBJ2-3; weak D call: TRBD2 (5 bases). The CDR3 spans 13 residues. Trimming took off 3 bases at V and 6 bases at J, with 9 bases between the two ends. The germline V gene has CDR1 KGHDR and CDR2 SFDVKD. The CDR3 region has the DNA TGTGCCACCAGTGATCGGACTGCCGATACGCAGTATTTT. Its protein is CATSDRTADTQYF.

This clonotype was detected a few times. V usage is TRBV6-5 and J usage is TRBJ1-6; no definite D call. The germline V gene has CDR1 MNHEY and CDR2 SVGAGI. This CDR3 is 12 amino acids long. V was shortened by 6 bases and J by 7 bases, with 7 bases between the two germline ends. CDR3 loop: CASSVHNSPLHF. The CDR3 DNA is TGTGCCAGCAGCGTACACAATTCACCCCTCCACTTT.

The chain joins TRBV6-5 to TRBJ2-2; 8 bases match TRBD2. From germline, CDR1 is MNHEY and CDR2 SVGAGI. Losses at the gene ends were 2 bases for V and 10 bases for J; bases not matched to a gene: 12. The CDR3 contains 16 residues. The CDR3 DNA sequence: TGTGCCAGCAGTTACGGGCTAGCGGGCACGGTTCTGGAGCTGTTTTTT. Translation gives CASSYGLAGTVLELFF.